Listed below are T cell receptor beta chains from one sample, sequenced in a study of response to subunit inactivated influenza vaccine. TCRdb redid the calling of the RT-PCR reads with MiXCR, one entry per CDR3 protein. The top ten hold roughly 12% of the sample, which has more than 400,000 distinct CDR3 sequences, roughly 9.7% seen once. Specimen: PBMCs from blood, collected 40 to 50 days after vaccination. The receptors shown here come from a man aged 45-65 years who received an inactivated influenza vaccine. Both conserved end residues are part of each CDR3. Fields, in order: V gene, CDR3 protein.

TRBV12-3/TRBV12-4 CASSLAGPVHTEAFF
TRBV2 CASKRDRGHEQYF
TRBV11-1 CASSLMVRGGGGTDTQYF
TRBV7-2 CASSAGSGRGSYEQYF
TRBV10-3 CAISERRGGTYNEQFF
TRBV20-1 CSARLAYNEQFF
TRBV27 CASSLWGRGDQDRQFF
TRBV28 CASKGPTGELFF
TRBV12-3/TRBV12-4 CASTRSGGHVDTQYF
TRBV12-3/TRBV12-4 CASSLYTEAFF
TRBV12-3/TRBV12-4 CASSPLPSGNTIYF
TRBV27 CASTRTSGIGGELFF
TRBV29-1 CSVGSNREAFF
TRBV12-3/TRBV12-4 CASSLWDREGGGYTF
TRBV7-2 CASSFLAGGMNTEAFF